This T cell receptor (beta chain) stems from a study of blood T cell repertoires in COVID-19. In germline, CDR1 is KGHSH, CDR2 LQKENI. The CDR3 has 14 residues. The V and J ends lost 4 bases and 5 bases, in that order; junction bases with no gene match: 1. This clone was seen ten or more times. Authors' processing steps: Counts of nucleated cells, estimated from reference gene primer amplification, were obtained. Only in-frame clones appear in the TCRdb table, and some are missing; sequencing was by immunoSEQ multiplex PCR. V and J calls plus clone size are reproduced from that table; the DNA served to infer D and trimming. The data contain a few hundred thousand clones, 87% of them singletons.

The source is a young man with active or convalescent COVID-19. J is TRBJ2-2 and V is TRBV18; 10 bases are shared with TRBD1. The sequenced material came from peripheral blood. The CDR3 coding sequence is TGTGCCAGCTCACGGACAGGGGGGACCGGGGAGCTGTTTTTT. This encodes CASSRTGGTGELFF.